A selection of T cell receptor beta chains follows, all from one sample in a study of technical replicates of blood from a handful of donors. Some clones are missing from TCRdb's copy, which holds only in-frame ones; the method was immunoSEQ multiplex PCR. The data contain tens of thousands of clones, around 94% of them singletons. The sample was T cells isolated from PBMCs. These receptors were obtained from a human donor in good health. CDR3s include the opening cysteine and the closing phenylalanine or tryptophan. A D gene is named only where the DNA matches it firmly. The size entry is marked missing in some rows and otherwise reads once, few, many or a size class.

>-|-|TRBV4-1|TRBJ2-5
TGCGCCAGCAGCCAAGGGCAGCAAGAGACCCAGTACTTC
CASSQGQQETQYF
>-|TRBD2|TRBV6-1|TRBJ2-5
TGTGCCAGCGGGCTAGCGGCCGGCGGGGAGGAGACCCAGTACTTC
CASGLAAGGEETQYF
>-|-|TRBV29-1|TRBJ2-3
TGCAGCGCCCTGACAGCATATACGCAGTATTTT
CSALTAYTQYF
>-|-|TRBV6-5|TRBJ1-2
TGTGCCAGCAGCCCCGGCCCAGGGGAAAGGGGCTACACCTTC
CASSPGPGERGYTF
>-|-|TRBV14|TRBJ2-7
TGTGCCAGCAGCCAATTAACCGGCGAGCAGTACTTC
CASSQLTGEQYF
>-|TRBD1|TRBV27|TRBJ1-2
TGTGCCAGCGGCTCACCACGACAGGGGGAAGGTGGCTACACCTTC
CASGSPRQGEGGYTF
>-|-|TRBV6-5|TRBJ2-7
TGTGCCAGCAGCAAACTCTCAAGAGGTCGGTACGAGCAGTACTTC
CASSKLSRGRYEQYF
>-|TRBD1|TRBV19|TRBJ1-5
TGTGCCAGCAGGGACAGGGGGCACAATCAGCCCCAGCATTTT
CASRDRGHNQPQHF
>once|-|TRBV27|TRBJ1-5
TGTGCCAGCAGTGACAAAACGTCTTTTAGCAATCAGCCCCAGCATTTT
CASSDKTSFSNQPQHF
>-|TRBD2|TRBV13|TRBJ2-1
TGTGCCAGCAGCTGGAAACTAGCGGGAGGGCCCAATGAGCAGTTCTTC
CASSWKLAGGPNEQFF
>-|TRBD2|TRBV7-3|TRBJ2-3
TGTGCCAGCAGTCAGGGACTAACTTACACAGATACGCAGTATTTT
CASSQGLTYTDTQYF
>-|TRBD2|TRBV9|TRBJ2-1
TGTGCCAGCAGCGTATCTAGCGGGAGGACTTGGGATGAGCAGTTCTTC
CASSVSSGRTWDEQFF
>-|-|TRBV11-2|TRBJ1-1
TGTGCCAGCAGCTTAGTACCGCGGGGCCGCACTGAAGCTTTCTTT
CASSLVPRGRTEAFF
>-|-|TRBV5-1|TRBJ2-3
TGCGCCAGCGGGGGAGGATCTGGAACAGATACGCAGTATTTT
CASGGGSGTDTQYF
>-|-|TRBV27|TRBJ2-1
TGTGCCAGCAGGCTATACAATGAGCAGTTCTTC
CASRLYNEQFF
>-|-|TRBV5-1|TRBJ2-3
TGCGCCAGCAGCTTGGAAACGGTCTCCCCCCTCTTTACGCAGTATTTT
CASSLETVSPLFTQYF
>-|TRBD2|TRBV5-1|TRBJ2-7
TGCGCCAGCAGCCTGGGGTCTAGCGGGAGTTACGAGCAGTACTTC
CASSLGSSGSYEQYF
>-|TRBD1|TRBV5-1|TRBJ2-7
TGCGCCAGCAGCTGGACAGGCTACGAGCAGTACTTC
CASSWTGYEQYF
>-|-|TRBV28|TRBJ1-1
TGTGCCAGCAGTTTCCCGGGGGGATGGGGGGAATTT
CASSFPGGWGEF
>-|TRBD1|TRBV11-2|TRBJ1-5
TGTGCCAGCAGCTTAGATGGGGGGACAGGGACCCAGCATTTT
CASSLDGGTGTQHF
>-|TRBD1|TRBV9|TRBJ1-1
TGTGCCAGCAGCCCTAAGTCGGGACAGGGGGAATCGGCTTTCTTT
CASSPKSGQGESAFF